This T cell receptor (beta chain) came from a study of blood T cell repertoires in COVID-19. Looking at the study overall: Spain, Italy and the United States supplied samples that represented acute and convalescent COVID-19. In each case, the material was cDNA or gDNA derived from T cells, B-cell-depleted T cells, or PBMCs.

Germline CDR1 SNHLY, CDR2 FYNNEI. This CDR3 contains 12 residues. The V and J ends lost 9 bases and 3 bases respectively, with 11 bases between them. In the study's own analysis: Scientists estimated how many nucleated cells there were by amplifying reference gene primers. Generated by immunoSEQ multiplex PCR, the TCRdb table keeps only in-frame clones and is missing some. V and J calls and clone size are copied from that table; D and trimming were computed from the DNA. The sample gives over 95,000 clones, 81% of which show up once; 10% is in the top ten. Sequencing was done on a sample of peripheral blood. The origin of this receptor is a human donor in a cohort sampled during active COVID-19. This chain links TRBV2 with TRBJ1-1; D might be TRBD1 (6 bases). CDR3 bases: TGTGCCAGTCAGACAGGCTACACTGAAGCTTTCTTT. Protein product: CASQTGYTEAFF.